These T cell receptor beta chains were read from a single sample in a study of OX40 agonist ivuxolimab in advanced cancers. The repertoire was sequenced with immunoSEQ multiplex PCR; TCRdb's copy has only in-frame clones and lacks some. The sample contains 40,000 to 50,000 clones, approximately 86% of which appear only once. This specimen consisted of CD4+ or CD8+ T cells sorted from blood, obtained in a trial of the OX40 agonist ivuxolimab. The receptors were gathered from an adult with an advanced solid tumor such as melanoma, head and neck, liver or kidney cancer. Each CDR3 is given with its conserved first and last residue. A D gene is named only where the DNA matches it firmly. The size entry is marked missing in some rows and otherwise reads once, few, many or a size class.

TRBV7-2	TRBD1	-	TRBJ2-7	TGTGCCAGCAGCTTAACGGGACAGGGGCCCTACGAGCAGTACTTC	CASSLTGQGPYEQYF
TRBV9	TRBD1	-	TRBJ1-2	TGTGCCAGCAGCGTAGGAGGGGGCATTGGCTATGGCTACACCTTC	CASSVGGGIGYGYTF
TRBV18	-	once	TRBJ2-7	TGTGCCAGCTCGTCGGGGGCCTCTCCCTACGAGCAGTACTTC	CASSSGASPYEQYF
TRBV21-1	-	-	TRBJ2-1	TGTGCCAGCAGCAAAGTTTCAAAGGGCCTTCTCAGCTCCTACAATGAGCAGTTCTTC	CASSKVSKGLLSSYNEQFF
TRBV25-1	TRBD1	-	TRBJ2-5	TGTGCCAGCAGTACGCGGACAGGGATTGAGACCCAGTACTTC	CASSTRTGIETQYF
TRBV7-7	-	once	TRBJ2-1	TGTGCTAGCAGCGCAGGGATGGGAGAGCAGTTCTTC	CASSAGMGEQFF
TRBV7-7	-	-	TRBJ2-2	TGTGCTAGCAGCTTAGGACGGACCGGGGAGCTGTTTTTT	CASSLGRTGELFF
TRBV27	-	-	TRBJ1-5	TGTGCCAGCAGCTTTGGCGGGGTCCAGCCCCAGCATTTT	CASSFGGVQPQHF
TRBV7-8	TRBD1	-	TRBJ2-7	TGTGCCAGCAGCTTAGCTGAGGACAGGGGTTACGAGCAGTACTTC	CASSLAEDRGYEQYF
TRBV9	-	few	TRBJ1-3	TGTGCCAGCGGGGACCTTACTGGAAACACCATATATTTT	CASGDLTGNTIYF
TRBV5-1	TRBD2	few	TRBJ2-5	TGCGCCAGCAGCCAAACTAGCGGGGTCCGTCAAGAGACCCAGTACTTC	CASSQTSGVRQETQYF
TRBV7-9	-	-	TRBJ1-6	TGTGCCAGCAGCTTAGGCTCACCCCTCCACTTT	CASSLGSPLHF
TRBV7-2	-	-	TRBJ2-4	TGTGCCAGCAGCTTAGGACAGGAAAACATTCAGTACTTC	CASSLGQENIQYF
TRBV7-9	-	-	TRBJ2-7	TGTGCCAGCAGCTCAACTCCGCAGGAGGGCTACGAGCAGTACTTC	CASSSTPQEGYEQYF
TRBV6-5	TRBD2	-	TRBJ2-3	TGTGCCAGCAGTAGACCGGGACTAGCGGGCGATACGCAGTATTTT	CASSRPGLAGDTQYF
TRBV27	TRBD2	-	TRBJ2-1	TGTGCCAGTAGCGGGAGGAATGAGCAGTTCTTC	CASSGRNEQFF
TRBV5-1	-	-	TRBJ1-1	TGCGCCAGCAGCTTGGGAGGGGGGTTCACTGAAGCTTTCTTT	CASSLGGGFTEAFF
TRBV27	TRBD2	once	TRBJ2-3	TGTGCCAGCAGTTTTAGCCGCTTAGGAGCGGGACCGGTGGATACGCAGTATTTT	CASSFSRLGAGPVDTQYF
TRBV27	-	-	TRBJ2-7	TGTGCCAGCAGTTTATCGAACGTGGGATACGAGCAGTACTTC	CASSLSNVGYEQYF
TRBV19	TRBD1	once	TRBJ2-3	TGTGCCAGTAGTATTGGACAGGGGGCGATAGATACGCAGTATTTT	CASSIGQGAIDTQYF
TRBV14	-	few	TRBJ2-2	TGTGCCAGCAGCCAAGTTTACTATCCGACCCTTCTTAACACCGGGGAGCTGTTTTTT	CASSQVYYPTLLNTGELFF
TRBV27	TRBD1	few	TRBJ2-7	TGTGCCAGCAGTCCGAACCGGGACAGGTTCCGCTACGAGCAGTACTTC	CASSPNRDRFRYEQYF
TRBV27	TRBD1	-	TRBJ2-5	TGTGCCAGCAGACAGGGGGCCGACGAGACCCAGTACTTC	CASRQGADETQYF
TRBV11-2	-	-	TRBJ1-4	TGTGCCAGCAGCTTAGGGCAGGGAGGCGAAAAACTGTTTTTT	CASSLGQGGEKLFF
TRBV4-2	TRBD2	-	TRBJ2-1	TGTGCCAGCAGCCAGACTAGCGGGGGATACTACAATGAGCAGTTCTTC	CASSQTSGGYYNEQFF
TRBV6-5	-	-	TRBJ1-1	TGTGCCAGCAGTTACGTAGGAGCCACTGAAGCTTTCTTT	CASSYVGATEAFF
TRBV6-1	TRBD1	once	TRBJ2-7	TGTGCCAGCGGGACAGGGGGCACCTACGAGCAGTACTTC	CASGTGGTYEQYF
TRBV5-1	-	-	TRBJ1-1	TGCGCCAGCAGCTTCGGAGGTGGGAACACTGAAGCTTTCTTT	CASSFGGGNTEAFF
TRBV9	-	-	TRBJ1-4	TGTGCCAGCAGCGAGGACAGTAGGGCTAATGAAAAACTGTTTTTT	CASSEDSRANEKLFF
TRBV5-1	-	-	TRBJ2-7	TGCGCCAGCAGCTCGGTAGACTACGAGCAGTACTTC	CASSSVDYEQYF
TRBV19	TRBD1	once	TRBJ2-7	TGTGCCAGTAGTCCAGGGACAGGGGTCGCCTACGAGCAGTACTTC	CASSPGTGVAYEQYF
TRBV5-4	TRBD1	-	TRBJ1-1	TGTGCCAGCAGCCCCTACGACAGGGGGCTTGCTGAAGCTTTCTTT	CASSPYDRGLAEAFF
TRBV11-3	TRBD2	-	TRBJ2-1	TGTGCCAGCAGCTTCGGCGGAACTAGCGGGAGTGGGGGCCTCTACAATGAGCAGTTCTTC	CASSFGGTSGSGGLYNEQFF
TRBV14	TRBD2	-	TRBJ2-1	TGTGCCAGCAGCCAAGGACTAGCGCGCTACAATGAGCAGTTCTTC	CASSQGLARYNEQFF
TRBV5-4	-	-	TRBJ2-3	TGTGCCAGCAAGTCTCGCGGGGGCGAATCAGATACGCAGTATTTT	CASKSRGGESDTQYF
TRBV27	TRBD2	-	TRBJ2-2	TGTGCCAGCAGTGCGATTAGCGGGAGGGAGAACACCGGGGAGCTGTTTTTT	CASSAISGRENTGELFF
TRBV4-1	-	few	TRBJ2-1	TGCGCCAGCAGCCAGACGGATATGGGGATTTCCTACAATGAGCAGTTCTTC	CASSQTDMGISYNEQFF
TRBV10-3	TRBD2	-	TRBJ2-1	TGTGCCATCAGTGAGCCCCTTAAGCGGGGGGACTACAATGAGCAGTTCTTC	CAISEPLKRGDYNEQFF